These 11 T cell receptor beta chains share one sample of origin, sequenced in a study of blood T cell repertoires in COVID-19. Data came from immunoSEQ multiplex PCR; TCRdb stores just in-frame clones and leaves some out. The table shows roughly 200,000 clones, with around 80% occurring only once. The specimen was peripheral blood. The receptor set was obtained from an older man with active or convalescent COVID-19.

This clone was recorded a few times. The sample holds other DNA sequences that translate to the same CDR3. The chain recombines TRBV9 with TRBJ2-7, with TRBD2 matching over 11 bases. The germline V gene has CDR1 SGDLS and CDR2 YYNGEE. Trimming at V came to 4 bases and at J to 3 bases, leaving 6 bases not matched to a gene. This CDR3 has 15 amino acids. CDR3 residues: CASSPRSGGDYEQYF. For the CDR3, the DNA is TGTGCCAGCAGCCCTCGTAGCGGGGGGGACTACGAGCAGTACTTC. Supplemented by reference TRBV9 and TRBJ2-7, the full variable domain reads DSGVTQTPKHLITATGQRVTLRCSPRSGDLSVYWYQQSLDQGLQFLIQYYNGEERAKGNILERFSAQQFPDLHSELNLSSLELGDSALYFCASSPRSGGDYEQYFGPGTRLTVT.

The chain has TRBV6-6 and TRBJ1-2; no reliable D call. CDR1 is MNHNY and CDR2 is SVGAGI in the germline V gene (reference sequence). The CDR3 extends over 16 amino acids. V dropped 7 bases and J dropped 4 bases, with 22 bases sitting between them. This chain's CDR3 is CASNFGYPEGSYGYTF. CDR3 coding DNA: TGTGCCAGCAATTTCGGATACCCTGAAGGGAGCTATGGCTACACCTTC.

The V call is TRBV18, the J call TRBJ2-5, with 7 bases matching TRBD1. The ends lost 2 bases at V and 2 bases at J; junction bases unmatched: 5. In germline, CDR1 is KGHSH, CDR2 LQKENI. This CDR3 has 15 amino acids. The DNA for the CDR3 is TGTGCCAGCTCACCATTACGGGACAGACAAGAGACCCAGTACTTC. Translating gives CASSPLRDRQETQYF.

V is TRBV5-1 and J is TRBJ1-4; D is perhaps TRBD1 (5 bases). CDR1 and CDR2 from the germline V gene are SGHRS and YFSETQ. Trimming took off 6 bases at V and 2 bases at J, with 14 bases between the two ends. There are 15 residues in the CDR3. Written as DNA, the CDR3 is TGCGCCAGCACCGGGACTCCTTCTACTAATGAAAAACTGTTTTTT. Translating it yields CASTGTPSTNEKLFF. Full variable domain (remainder filled in from reference TRBV5-1 and TRBJ1-4): KAGVTQTPRYLIKTRGQQVTLSCSPISGHRSVSWYQQTPGQGLQFLFEYFSETQRNKGNFPGRFSGRQFSNSRSEMNVSTLELGDSALYLCASTGTPSTNEKLFFGSGTQLSVL.

The DNA of the CDR3 is TGTGCCAGCAGCTTGAGGCTAGCGGGGGGGCAGTCGGATACGCAGTATTTT. Translation: CASSLRLAGGQSDTQYF. This rearrangement joins TRBV5-4 to TRBJ2-3; 12 positions match TRBD2. After removal of 1 base from V and 6 bases from J, the junction contained 9 bases not matched to a gene. Germline CDR1 reads SGHNT; CDR2 reads YYREEE (reference sequence). The CDR3 spans 17 residues.

V usage is TRBV5-8 and J usage is TRBJ1-3; 7 bases are shared with TRBD1. From germline, CDR1 is SGHTS and CDR2 YDEGEE. The CDR3 totals 16 residues. V gave up 4 bases and J gave up 4 bases; unmatched junction bases: 11. Here the CDR3 reads CASSGNRGPFGNTIYF. CDR3 coding DNA: TGTGCCAGCAGCGGGAACAGGGGCCCCTTCGGAAACACCATATATTTT.

The rearrangement uses TRBV6-1 and TRBJ1-2, with 8 bases lining up with TRBD1. V shed 1 base, J shed 8 bases, and the junction held 3 bases outside the gene matches. CDR1 MNHNS and CDR2 SASEGT come from the germline V gene. The CDR3 extends over 13 amino acids. The CDR3 DNA follows: TGTGCCAGCAGTGAAGGGGGACAGGTCGGCTACACCTTC. Translated, it gives CASSEGGQVGYTF.

The V gene is TRBV9, the J gene TRBJ2-7, with D perhaps TRBD1 (6 bases). The CDR3 has 16 amino acids. Trimming left V 4 bases short and J 1 base short, with 18 bases between. CDR1 SGDLS and CDR2 YYNGEE come from the germline V gene. In nucleotides, the CDR3 is TGTGCCAGCAGCCCTACCCCTGACAGGAATTCCTACGAGCAGTACTTC. Amino acids: CASSPTPDRNSYEQYF.

V and J are TRBV30 and TRBJ1-4, with 7 positions matching TRBD1. J gave up 4 bases and V 2 bases, and 7 bases lay outside the gene matches. Germline-derived CDR1 and CDR2 are GTSNPN and SVGIG (reference sequence). The CDR3 has 15 residues. This CDR3 is CAWSRRTGRNEKLFF. In DNA form, the CDR3 reads TGTGCCTGGAGTAGACGGACAGGCCGTAATGAAAAACTGTTTTTT.

This rearrangement joins TRBV5-1 to TRBJ2-3; 11 nucleotides match TRBD2. The CDR3 sequence is 16 residues long. The germline CDR1 and CDR2 sequences are SGHRS and YFSETQ. V shed 2 bases, J shed 3 bases, and the junction held 5 bases outside the gene matches. CDR3 sequence (DNA): TGCGCCAGCAGCTTCACTACTAGCGGGAGTACAGATACGCAGTATTTT. Translated, it gives CASSFTTSGSTDTQYF.

The V and J genes are TRBV18 and TRBJ2-7; tentative D call: TRBD1 (6 bases). The germline CDR1 and CDR2 sequences are KGHSH and LQKENI. The CDR3 loop spans 15 amino acids. With 0 bases removed from V and 3 bases from J, the gap between germline ends came to 12 bases. CDR3 sequence: CASSPPGQPGYEQYF. DNA of the CDR3: TGTGCCAGCTCACCACCTGGACAGCCAGGCTACGAGCAGTACTTC.